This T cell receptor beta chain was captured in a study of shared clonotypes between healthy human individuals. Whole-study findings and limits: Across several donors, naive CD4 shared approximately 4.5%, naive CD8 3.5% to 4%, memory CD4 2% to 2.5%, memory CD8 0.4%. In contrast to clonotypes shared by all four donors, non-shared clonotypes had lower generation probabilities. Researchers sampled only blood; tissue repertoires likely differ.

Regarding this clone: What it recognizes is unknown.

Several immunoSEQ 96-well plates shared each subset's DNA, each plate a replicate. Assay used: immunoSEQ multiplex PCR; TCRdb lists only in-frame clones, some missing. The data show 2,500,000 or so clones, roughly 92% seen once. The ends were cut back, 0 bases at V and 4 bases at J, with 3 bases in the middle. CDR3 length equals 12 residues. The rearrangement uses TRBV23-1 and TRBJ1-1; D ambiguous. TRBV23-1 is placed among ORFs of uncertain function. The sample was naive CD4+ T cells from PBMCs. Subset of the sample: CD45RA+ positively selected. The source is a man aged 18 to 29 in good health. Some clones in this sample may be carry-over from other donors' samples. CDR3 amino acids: CASSQSSTEAFF. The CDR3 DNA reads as TGCGCCAGCAGTCAATCGAGCACTGAAGCTTTCTTT.